This T cell receptor beta chain was recorded in a study of T cell repertoires in ileal Crohn's disease. On the study more broadly: The M6 sample came from neoterminal ileum during colonoscopy after surgery. Study results and caveats: Endoscopic recurrence occurred in every patient whose clonality exceeded 26.8%. Sorted CD8 T cells held more high-frequency clones than CD4.

There are 17 residues in the CDR3. Germline assignment: CDR1 MDHEN and CDR2 SYDVKM. V gave up 5 bases and J gave up 0 bases, with 17 bases separating them. Noted time point: neoterminal ileum biopsy at postoperative endoscopy, about 6 months after surgery. Included were adult ileal or ileocolonic Crohn's patients indicated for ileocolonic resection. About this clone itself: Its antigen is currently unknown.

Repertoires were generated with immunoSEQ multiplex PCR, while TCRdb's copy carries only in-frame clones and drops some. The table shows 9,500 to 15,000 clones, with 80% to 85% occurring only once. The source of this sequence is an adult with Crohn's disease. The rearrangement uses TRBV28 and TRBJ1-5, with D perhaps matching TRBD1 (6 bases). Sequencing input: ileal tissue. The CDR3 DNA sequence: TGTGCCAGCAGTCCACCCCGGGGGGGCGTTAGCAATCAGCCCCAGCATTTT. As protein: CASSPPRGGVSNQPQHF.